This T cell receptor (beta chain) was profiled in a study of blood T cell repertoires in COVID-19. Study background: Italy, Spain and the United States were the sources of the convalescent and acute COVID-19 samples. T cells, B-cell-depleted T cells, or PBMCs supplied cDNA or gDNA.

This clone was recorded only once. In the original processing: Using reference gene primer amplification, nucleated cell counts were estimated. Assay: immunoSEQ multiplex PCR; the TCRdb copy retains only in-frame clones and omits some. That table gives V, J and clone size, and the DNA gave D and trimming. Of approximately 65,000 clones listed, 70% to 80% are singletons. Germline V gene sequence: CDR1 SGHTA, CDR2 FQGNSA. After removal of 5 bases from V and 8 bases from J, the junction contained 9 bases not matched to a gene. CDR3 size: 15 residues. The source material was peripheral blood. The sequence was collected from a human donor in a cohort sampled during active COVID-19. The chain joins TRBV7-2 to TRBJ1-4; TRBD1 agrees at 9 bases. Written as DNA, the CDR3 is TGTGCCAGCAGCGCGTTACAGGGGGCCCCAGAAAAACTGTTTTTT. Translating gives CASSALQGAPEKLFF.